This T cell receptor (beta chain) is from a study of blood T cell repertoires in COVID-19. Here immunoSEQ multiplex PCR was the method, and the copy in TCRdb shows in-frame clones only, minus some. The sample carries over 70,000 clones, about 80% recorded once. Germline CDR1 reads MDHEN; CDR2 reads SYDVKM. V dropped 3 bases and J dropped 0 bases, with 11 bases sitting between them. The CDR3 length is 15 residues. The gene calls are TRBV28 and TRBJ1-1; D not resolved. The sequenced sample consisted of peripheral blood. The TCR originated in a human donor in a cohort sampled during active COVID-19. The CDR3 nucleotides read TGTGCCAGCAGTTTGATCCTCGGTATGAACACTGAAGCTTTCTTT. Translating gives CASSLILGMNTEAFF.